Presented here are 31 T cell receptor beta chains from one specimen sequenced in a study of identical twins. TCRdb processed the 5' RACE reads anew with MiXCR; each CDR3 protein has one entry. The sample lists some 270,000 distinct CDR3 sequences, approximately 8.3% seen once, with 2.5% to 3.5% in the top ten. The same sample was also used in a study of yellow fever vaccine responses in identical twins.

The sequenced material came from CD8+ T cells sorted from blood. The receptors stem from a woman aged 18-35 years in good health.

This chain joins TRBV2 and TRBJ2-5; a weak D match, TRBD1 (6 bases). CDR1 is SNHLY and CDR2 is FYNNEI in the germline V gene. Trimming shortened V by 7 bases and J by 4 bases, and 10 bases separated the two germline ends. The CDR3 is made up of 12 amino acids. The CDR3: CASILGAETQYF. CDR3 coding DNA: TGTGCCAGCATTCTGGGGGCAGAGACCCAGTACTTC.

This clonotype was picked up many times. The chain links TRBV20-1 to TRBJ2-7; TRBD2 matches at 10 bases. The CDR3 totals 13 residues. V was clipped by 5 bases and J by 3 bases; unmatched bases: 4. Germline loops: CDR1 DFQATT, CDR2 SNEGSKA (reference sequence). The CDR3 is CSAVGTSDYEQYF. In DNA form, the CDR3 reads TGCAGTGCTGTCGGGACTAGCGACTACGAGCAGTACTTC.

The rearrangement joins TRBV12-3 or TRBV12-4 to TRBJ2-7; 10 bases match TRBD1. The CDR3 runs 15 residues. Germline trimming cut 6 bases from V and 3 bases from J; bases unmatched to any gene: 8. CDR3 in amino acids: CASSPGTGVVYEQYF. The DNA for the CDR3 is TGTGCCAGCAGCCCCGGGACAGGGGTTGTCTACGAGCAGTACTTC.

This clonotype has a count of ten or more. This chain connects TRBV29-1 to TRBJ1-4; D gene ambiguous. V shed 7 bases and J shed 7 bases, with 13 bases lying between them. CDR3 length: 12 residues. CDR1 and CDR2 from the germline V gene are SQVTM and ANQGSEA. CDR3 coding DNA: TGCAGCGCCCAGGACCCGGGTGAAAAACTGTTTTTT. It yields the protein CSAQDPGEKLFF. Based on the CDR3 plus reference TRBV29-1 and TRBJ1-4, the full variable domain is SAVISQKPSRDICQRGTSLTIQCQVDSQVTMMFWYRQQPGQSLTLIATANQGSEATYESGFVIDKFPISRPNLTFSTLTVSNMSPEDSSIYLCSAQDPGEKLFFGSGTQLSVL.

Only a few counts were recorded for this clonotype. The J gene is TRBJ2-3, the V gene TRBV11-3; TRBD1 or TRBD2 may be the D gene (6 bases each). Germline CDR1 reads SGHNT; CDR2 reads YENEEA. Trimming shortened V by 5 bases and J by 4 bases, and 19 bases separated the two germline ends. The CDR3 length is 16 residues. The DNA of the CDR3 is TGTGCCAGCAGCACCACAGGGCCGAGGGGGGCAGATACGCAGTATTTT. Encoded protein: CASSTTGPRGADTQYF.

This clonotype was observed a handful of times. This chain links TRBV7-9 with TRBJ2-3; 8 bases align to TRBD2. The V gene's germline CDR1 is SEHNR and CDR2 FQNEAQ (reference sequence). CDR3 length: 14 residues. With 4 bases clipped from V and 5 bases from J, the junction kept 5 bases outside the gene matches. CDR3 bases: TGTGCCAGCAGCTGGCGGGGGGCTGTAGATACGCAGTATTTT. Its protein product is CASSWRGAVDTQYF.

There are a few counts of this clonotype. CDR3 region: CSVVEGKGYNEQFF. CDR3 nucleotides: TGCAGCGTTGTTGAAGGGAAGGGCTACAATGAGCAGTTCTTC. This chain connects TRBV29-1 to TRBJ2-1, with unresolved D. The CDR3 is 14 amino acids. Germline CDR1 and CDR2: SQVTM and ANQGSEA. V was clipped by 4 bases and J by 3 bases, with 13 bases between them.

The table lists this clonotype with many counts. The J gene is TRBJ1-2, the V gene TRBV7-9, with 11 bases that match TRBD1. The V gene end was trimmed by 5 bases and the J gene end by 0 bases; junction bases not matched to a gene: 8. Germline lookup yields CDR1 SEHNR and CDR2 FQNEAQ (reference sequence). The CDR3 has 17 amino acids. This CDR3 is CASSPRDRGVANYGYTF. The CDR3 DNA follows: TGTGCCAGCAGCCCCCGGGACAGGGGGGTAGCTAACTATGGCTACACCTTC.

This chain uses TRBV2 with TRBJ2-4; D remains ambiguous. CDR1 SNHLY and CDR2 FYNNEI come from the germline V gene. This CDR3 is built from 14 residues. Trimming took off 3 bases at V and 4 bases at J, with 10 bases between the two ends. CDR3 DNA: TGTGCCAGCAGTGAGACTGGGGTTAAAAACATTCAGTACTTC. Translated: CASSETGVKNIQYF.

The gene calls are TRBV23-1 and TRBJ2-3, with D perhaps matching TRBD1 or TRBD2 (5 bases each). TRBV23-1 is placed among ORFs of uncertain function. The CDR3 spans 15 residues. V lost 1 base and J lost 2, with 10 bases in between. The CDR3 loop is CASSQLRGNTDTQYF. CDR3 DNA sequence: TGCGCCAGCAGTCAATTACGGGGCAACACAGATACGCAGTATTTT.

This chain links TRBV5-5 with TRBJ2-3, with D hard to call. Germline CDR1 reads SGHKS; CDR2 reads YYEKEE (reference sequence). The V end was cut by 4 bases, the J end by 2 bases, with 11 bases between. The length of the CDR3 is 14 residues. The CDR3 region is CASSPGRVTDTQYF. The CDR3, as DNA: TGTGCCAGCAGCCCTGGCCGAGTCACAGATACGCAGTATTTT.

This clonotype was seen only a few times. This rearrangement joins TRBV9 to TRBJ2-7; 8 bases map to TRBD1. CDR3 size: 14 residues. V lost 0 bases, J lost 5 bases, and 4 bases stayed unmatched. Germline V gene lookup returns CDR1 SGDLS and CDR2 YYNGEE. As DNA, the CDR3 is TGTGCCAGCAGCGTAGAAGGGACAGGCAACGAGCAGTACTTC. It yields the protein CASSVEGTGNEQYF.

This chain connects TRBV12-3 or TRBV12-4 to TRBJ2-1; TRBD2 matches 9 bases. This CDR3 spans 13 amino acids. The V gene end was trimmed by 4 bases and the J gene end by 8 bases; junction bases not matched to a gene: 3. The CDR3 is CASSSGLAYEQFF. CDR3 DNA sequence: TGTGCCAGCAGTTCGGGACTAGCCTATGAGCAGTTCTTC.

This clonotype turned up a few times. This rearrangement joins TRBV7-2 to TRBJ2-1; the D gene is possibly TRBD2 (5 bases). The ends were cut back, 0 bases at V and 0 bases at J, with 9 bases in the middle. Germline CDR1 is SGHTA and CDR2 is FQGNSA. The CDR3 extends over 16 amino acids. CDR3 coding DNA: TGTGCCAGCAGCTTAGCGGGAGCCACCTCCTACAATGAGCAGTTCTTC. Protein product: CASSLAGATSYNEQFF.

This chain links TRBV5-5 with TRBJ2-1; TRBD1 matches at 11 bases. Trimming took 3 bases from V and 7 from J; bases not matched to a gene: 6. Germline CDR1 reads SGHKS; CDR2 reads YYEKEE (reference sequence). The CDR3 has 15 residues. The CDR3 region is CASSWTGGAGNEQFF. CDR3 nucleotides: TGTGCCAGCAGCTGGACAGGGGGCGCGGGGAATGAGCAGTTCTTC.

The V call is TRBV7-9, the J call TRBJ2-7; 9 positions match TRBD2. V shed 3 bases and J 5 bases; nucleotides not matched to a gene: 8. CDR3 size: 15 residues. CDR1 is SEHNR and CDR2 is FQNEAQ in the germline V gene (reference sequence). The CDR3 DNA reads as TGTGCCAGCAGCTTGTGGACTAGCGTTCAGGACGAGCAGTACTTC. Translated, it gives CASSLWTSVQDEQYF.

This rearrangement joins TRBV6-5 to TRBJ2-5, with 8 bases matching TRBD1. J gave up 3 bases and V 0 bases, and 6 bases lay outside the gene matches. The CDR3 contains 16 residues. Germline CDR1 is MNHEY and CDR2 is SVGAGI. The CDR3 nucleotides are TGTGCCAGCAGTTACTCGATCGGACAGGGTGAAGAGACCCAGTACTTC. Translating gives CASSYSIGQGEETQYF.

The V call is TRBV7-2, the J call TRBJ2-2; D is unresolved. Germline CDR1 is SGHTA and CDR2 is FQGNSA. The CDR3 extends over 14 amino acids. Deletions cut 5 bases from V and 2 bases from J, with 9 bases between. For the CDR3, the DNA is TGTGCCAGCAGCCTCTTGGAAAACACCGGGGAGCTGTTTTTT. Translated, it gives CASSLLENTGELFF. Full variable domain (outside the CDR3, taken from reference TRBV7-2 and TRBJ2-2): GAGVSQSPSNKVTEKGKDVELRCDPISGHTALYWYRQSLGQGLEFLIYFQGNSAPDKSGLPSDRFSAERTGGSVSTLTIQRTQQEDSAVYLCASSLLENTGELFFGEGSRLTVL.

The chain uses TRBV6-1 and TRBJ2-7; possibly TRBD2 for D (5 bases). CDR3 size: 13 residues. The V gene lost 3 bases and the J gene lost 3 bases, with 9 bases spanning the gap. Per germline, CDR1 MNHNS and CDR2 SASEGT. The CDR3, as DNA: TGTGCCAGCAGTGATACTAGAGGCTACGAGCAGTACTTC. Its translation: CASSDTRGYEQYF.

This clonotype was counted between two and nine times. The chain joins TRBV2 to TRBJ1-1; TRBD1 matches 7 bases. Germline V lookup: CDR1 SNHLY, CDR2 FYNNEI. V lost 6 bases and J lost 2; bases outside the gene matches: 6. This CDR3 region has 14 residues. CDR3 DNA: TGTGCCAGCAGCTCGGGACAGACTAACACTGAAGCTTTCTTT. Amino acids: CASSSGQTNTEAFF.

Ten or more counts support this clonotype. This chain connects TRBV29-1 to TRBJ2-3, with D uncertain. The CDR3 spans 12 residues. The V and J ends lost 6 bases and 6 bases respectively, with 13 bases between them. In germline, CDR1 is SQVTM, CDR2 ANQGSEA. The chain's CDR3 is CSVHLPGDTQYF. CDR3 bases: TGCAGCGTCCATCTACCCGGGGATACGCAGTATTTT.

As to this clonotype: This sequence may be a read error, since a much larger clone differs from it by one base. The chain links TRBV7-6 to TRBJ2-3, with 10 bases aligning to TRBD2. After removal of 0 bases from V and 3 bases from J, the junction contained 0 bases not matched to a gene. Looked up from germline, CDR1 is SGHVS and CDR2 is FNYEAQ. The CDR3 has 15 residues. CDR3 protein: CASSLAAGGTDTQYF. CDR3 in DNA: TGTGCCAGCAGCTTAGCAGCGGGAGGGACAGATACGCAGTATTTT. The entire variable domain, with the rest obtained from reference TRBV7-6 and TRBJ2-3, is as follows: GAGVSQSPRYKVTKRGQDVALRCDPISGHVSLYWYRQALGQGPEFLTYFNYEAQQDKSGLPNDRFSAERPEGSISTLTIQRTEQRDSAMYRCASSLAAGGTDTQYFGPGTRLTVL.

This clonotype was detected only a few times. The V call is TRBV9, the J call TRBJ2-3; D is ambiguous. Trimming shortened V by 2 bases and J by 1 base, and 8 bases separated the two germline ends. This CDR3 contains 14 residues. Germline V CDR1 and CDR2: SGDLS, YYNGEE. As DNA, the CDR3 is TGTGCCAGCAGCGTCCCTGGGGGCACAGATACGCAGTATTTT. Translated: CASSVPGGTDTQYF.

The chain links TRBV7-6 to TRBJ2-2; the match to TRBD1 covers 10 bases. J gave up 7 bases and V 7 bases, and 15 bases lay outside the gene matches. The CDR3 spans 17 residues. CDR1 SGHVS and CDR2 FNYEAQ come from the germline V gene. DNA for the CDR3: TGTGCCAGCACCCCCGGGGGAGACAGGGGGCGTTTCGGGGAGCTGTTTTTT. Translated: CASTPGGDRGRFGELFF.

This clonotype has a count of ten or more. The chain joins TRBV12-3 or TRBV12-4 to TRBJ2-7; D is perhaps TRBD1 or TRBD2 (5 bases each). Trimming removed 6 bases from V and 2 bases from J, with 17 bases in between. The CDR3 consists of 15 residues. CDR3 DNA: TGTGCCAGCAGAGCGCACGGGGCCCTAACCTACGAGCAGTACTTC. Encoded protein: CASRAHGALTYEQYF.

This clonotype has only a few counts. This chain uses TRBV29-1 with TRBJ1-2; 9 nucleotides align to TRBD1. CDR3 length: 12 amino acids. Germline V gene data show CDR1 as SQVTM and CDR2 as ANQGSEA. The junction had 7 bases not matched to a gene; V was cut back by 6 bases and J by 8 bases. The CDR3 region has the DNA TGCAGCGTCCGGGACAGGGCAGCCGGCTACACCTTC. Translation: CSVRDRAAGYTF.

This clonotype was seen many times. The chain employs TRBV7-3 and TRBJ2-7; D tentatively reads TRBD1 or TRBD2 (5 bases each). In germline, CDR1 is SGHTA, CDR2 FQGTGA. The CDR3 runs to 13 residues. V was clipped by 5 bases and J by 3 bases, with 11 bases between them. CDR3 sequence (DNA): TGTGCCAGCAGCCTGGGACCAGTCTACGAGCAGTACTTC. This encodes CASSLGPVYEQYF.

Here the CDR3 reads CASSFRRSGGPSSYEQYF. The CDR3 region has the DNA TGTGCCAGCAGCTTCCGCCGTAGTGGGGGGCCGAGCTCCTACGAGCAGTACTTC. This rearrangement joins TRBV11-1 to TRBJ2-7; D assignment may be TRBD1 or TRBD2 (6 bases each). The CDR3 extends over 18 amino acids. Trimming took off 3 bases at V and 0 bases at J, with 21 bases between the two ends. From germline, CDR1 is SGHAT and CDR2 FQDESV (reference sequence).

This clonotype was found a few times. J is TRBJ2-7 and V is TRBV6-2 or TRBV6-3; maybe TRBD2 (5 bases). The V end was cut by 5 bases, the J end by 1 base, with 9 bases between. The CDR3 consists of 13 residues. From germline, CDR1 is MNHEY and CDR2 SVGEGT. CDR3 sequence reads: CASSTADSYEQYF. In DNA, the CDR3 is TGTGCCAGCAGTACAGCGGATTCCTACGAGCAGTACTTC.

Ten or more counts support this clonotype. The V call is TRBV5-1, the J call TRBJ2-1, with a weak D call TRBD2 (6 bases). The CDR3 sequence is 14 residues long. From germline, CDR1 is SGHRS and CDR2 YFSETQ. V gave up 5 bases and J gave up 9 bases, with 18 bases separating them. CDR3 region: CASSAEGLNPEQFF. The CDR3 region has the DNA TGCGCCAGCAGTGCGGAGGGCCTCAATCCTGAGCAGTTCTTC.

This clonotype was found many times. The chain has TRBV7-9 and TRBJ1-5; D not certain. CDR3 length equals 14 residues. V was clipped by 5 bases and J by 7 bases, with 15 bases between them. From germline, CDR1 is SEHNR and CDR2 FQNEAQ (reference sequence). The CDR3 DNA reads as TGTGCCAGCAGCCCCGACCCGTTGGGGCAGCCCCAGCATTTT. It codes for CASSPDPLGQPQHF.